This TCR beta chain was retrieved from a study of T cells in Graves' hyperthyroidism and ophthalmopathy. About the study: Before any treatment, at initial diagnosis, peripheral blood was collected. Findings and limits, study-wide: Most expanded thyroid clonotypes above 0.001 recurred in blood.

Ophthalmopathy in the patients scored at least 3 on Clinical Activity Score and at least 4 on NOSPECS grade, lasting under 3 months. Diagnosis relied on clinical symptoms, serum thyroxine and TRAb, thyroid ultrasound and orbital computed tomography. TCR beta CDR3 region amplification was performed from RNA transcripts. Initially, a first-round RT-PCR of the TCR CDR3 employed the HTBI primer set. TCRdb ran MiXCR on the multiplex PCR reads and lists one entry per CDR3 protein. Of a few hundred thousand distinct CDR3 sequences in the sample, approximately 18% are singletons; the top ten hold over 35%. CDR3 length: 15 amino acids. The V end was cut by 1 base, the J end by 3 bases, with 12 bases between. Germline V gives CDR1 LNHNV, CDR2 YYDKDF (reference sequence). This clonotype was counted a few times. No antigen is known for it.

The source material was blood. The rearrangement uses TRBV15 and TRBJ1-2; possible D gene TRBD1, 5 bases. The sequence was obtained from a man younger than 35 with Graves' ophthalmopathy. The CDR3 sequence: CATSRGQRADYGYTF. CDR3 coding DNA: TGTGCCACCAGCAGAGGACAGAGGGCTGACTATGGCTACACCTTC.